One sample yielded the 24 T cell receptor beta chains listed below, sequenced in a study of cytomegalovirus exposure and HLA in healthy donors. Repertoires were generated with immunoSEQ multiplex PCR, while TCRdb's copy carries only in-frame clones and drops some. The sample has 200,000 or so clones; approximately 80% are singletons. Sequencing was carried out using PBMCs. The receptor source for this set is a man younger than 35 in good health and CMV-seropositive.

V is TRBV25-1 and J is TRBJ2-5, with 7 bases aligning to TRBD1. Trimming took 4 bases from V and 4 from J; bases not matched to a gene: 3. The CDR3 runs 13 residues. Germline values: CDR1 MGHDK, CDR2 SYGVNS. CDR3 coding DNA: TGTGCCAGCAGTGCGACAGGGTCAGAGACCCAGTACTTC. It yields the protein CASSATGSETQYF.

The J gene is TRBJ1-5, the V gene TRBV28; 8 bases align to TRBD1. The junction had 13 bases not matched to a gene; V was cut back by 8 bases and J by 4 bases. The CDR3 has 16 amino acids. Per the germline V gene, CDR1 is MDHEN and CDR2 is SYDVKM. CDR3 protein: CASPDRGGDANQPQHF. The DNA of the CDR3 is TGTGCCAGCCCCGACAGGGGAGGGGACGCGAATCAGCCCCAGCATTTT.

This sequence joins TRBV6-4 and TRBJ1-2; the D gene is possibly TRBD1 (5 bases). Trimming took 10 bases from V and 4 from J, leaving 19 bases between them. This CDR3 comprises 14 residues. The germline V gene has CDR1 MRHNA and CDR2 SNTAGT. CDR3: CATKPRQGSYGYTF. CDR3 in DNA: TGTGCCACCAAGCCCCGGCAGGGCTCCTATGGCTACACCTTC.

The chain has TRBV9 and TRBJ1-2; D gene ambiguous. Trimming took 0 bases from V and 5 from J, leaving 11 bases between them. Germline V gene lookup returns CDR1 SGDLS and CDR2 YYNGEE. CDR3 length: 14 residues. CDR3 coding DNA: TGTGCCAGCAGCGTAGGAGACACCTCATATGGCTACACCTTC. Protein product: CASSVGDTSYGYTF.

This sequence joins TRBV11-1 and TRBJ2-5, with 7 bases lining up with TRBD2. Trimming at V came to 0 bases and at J to 3 bases, leaving 7 bases not matched to a gene. This CDR3 has 16 amino acids. Germline CDR1 is SGHAT and CDR2 is FQDESV (reference sequence). The CDR3 reads CASSLAPKSGKETQYF. The CDR3, as DNA: TGTGCCAGCAGCTTAGCCCCCAAGAGCGGGAAAGAGACCCAGTACTTC.

As regards this clone: An end of the junction does not agree with germline; a read error may underlie this. The J gene is TRBJ2-1, the V gene TRBV2; TRBD1 agrees at 7 bases. The V gene's germline CDR1 is SNHLY and CDR2 FYNNEI. The CDR3 has 12 residues. DNA for the CDR3: TGTGCCAGCAGTGAAGCAATTGGGACAGTCGTCTTC. Translation gives CASSEAIGTVVF. The whole variable domain, filled in from reference TRBV2 and TRBJ2-1, reads EPEVTQTPSHQVTQMGQEVILRCVPISNHLYFYWYRQILGQKVEFLVSFYNNEISEKSEIFDDQFSVERPDGSNFTLKIRSTKLEDSAMYFCASSEAIGTVVFGPGTRLTVL.

The chain uses TRBV21-1 and TRBJ2-7; TRBD1, the table's D call, was not compared with the DNA. TRBV21-1 is classified as a pseudogene. The CDR3 contains 15 residues. The DNA of the CDR3 is TGTGCCAGCAGCAGTTCCGGGACAGGTTCCTACGAGCAGTACTTC. Translated, it gives CASSSSGTGSYEQYF.

The chain is built from TRBV29-1 and TRBJ2-1; TRBD2 aligns across 7 bases. The CDR3 is 15 amino acids. Germline V gene sequence: CDR1 SQVTM, CDR2 ANQGSEA. The V and J ends lost 3 bases and 4 bases, in that order; junction bases with no gene match: 9. The CDR3 reads CSVDAGEGGYNEQFF. DNA of the CDR3: TGCAGCGTTGATGCGGGGGAGGGAGGTTACAATGAGCAGTTCTTC.

The gene calls are TRBV27 and TRBJ2-7; TRBD1 agrees at 9 bases. This CDR3 has 15 residues. J was trimmed by 0 bases and V by 8 bases; bases with no gene match: 8. Germline lookup yields CDR1 MNHEY and CDR2 SMNVEV (reference sequence). The CDR3 is CASRRTGQGSYEQYF. The DNA for the CDR3 is TGTGCCAGCCGACGGACGGGACAGGGCTCCTACGAGCAGTACTTC.

The V call is TRBV6-5, the J call TRBJ2-7; 9 nucleotides agree with TRBD2. There are 14 residues in the CDR3. CDR1 and CDR2 from the germline V gene are MNHEY and SVGAGI. The trim removed 9 bases at V and 6 bases at J, leaving 12 bases unmatched. Written as DNA, the CDR3 is TGTGCCAGTACCTTCCGGGCGGGAGGGACCGAGCAGTACTTC. It yields the protein CASTFRAGGTEQYF.

The J gene is TRBJ2-1, the V gene TRBV5-4; 8 nucleotides line up with TRBD2. The CDR3 extends over 14 amino acids. CDR1 and CDR2 from the germline V gene are SGHNT and YYREEE (reference sequence). J lost 7 bases, V lost 4 bases, and 7 bases had no gene match. The CDR3 loop reads CASSITGTRNEQFF. CDR3 DNA sequence: TGTGCCAGCAGCATAACCGGGACTAGGAATGAGCAGTTCTTC. Filled out from reference TRBV5-4 and TRBJ2-1, the complete variable domain reads ETGVTQSPTHLIKTRGQQVTLRCSSQSGHNTVSWYQQALGQGPQFIFQYYREEENGRGNFPPRFSGLQFPNYSSELNVNALELDDSALYLCASSITGTRNEQFFGPGTRLTVL.

This clone has just one count. This chain uses TRBV15 with TRBJ2-5; TRBD2 might be the D (5 bases). The germline V gene encodes CDR1 LNHNV and CDR2 YYDKDF (reference sequence). V was clipped by 1 base and J by 3 bases, with 6 bases between them. This CDR3 contains 13 residues. Here the CDR3 DNA reads TGTGCCACCAGCAGAGGAGCGGAAGAGACCCAGTACTTC. Its protein product is CATSRGAEETQYF. The variable domain in full, completed from reference TRBV15 and TRBJ2-5, reads DAMVIQNPRYQVTQFGKPVTLSCSQTLNHNVMYWYQQKSSQAPKLLFHYYDKDFNNEADTPDNFQSRRPNTSFCFLDIRSPGLGDTAMYLCATSRGAEETQYFGPGTRLLVL.

The rearrangement uses TRBV4-3 and TRBJ2-7; D is possibly TRBD1 (6 bases). This CDR3 contains 16 residues. Trimming shortened V by 0 bases and J by 7 bases, and 19 bases separated the two germline ends. Germline V gene data show CDR1 as LGHNA and CDR2 as YSLEER. CDR3 bases: TGCGCCAGCAGCCAAGATAGTACAGGGCCTCGGCGGGAGCAGTACTTC. The encoded protein is CASSQDSTGPRREQYF.

V usage is TRBV29-1 and J usage is TRBJ2-3; no clear D. This CDR3 spans 13 amino acids. Germline V gives CDR1 SQVTM, CDR2 ANQGSEA. V lost 3 bases, J lost 0 bases, and 7 bases lay in between. This chain's CDR3 is CSVDPRSTDTQYF. The CDR3 DNA reads as TGCAGCGTTGACCCCAGGAGCACAGATACGCAGTATTTT.

The gene calls are TRBV11-3 and TRBJ2-3; D gene uncertain. The CDR3 loop spans 16 amino acids. V lost 0 bases and J 2 bases, leaving 12 bases between the germline ends. Germline V lookup: CDR1 SGHNT, CDR2 YENEEA. The CDR3 DNA sequence: TGTGCCAGCAGCTTAGATGGTGGCAGATCCACAGATACGCAGTATTTT. As protein: CASSLDGGRSTDTQYF.

The gene calls are TRBV4-2 and TRBJ1-2, with 12 bases fitting TRBD1. This CDR3 comprises 16 residues. Per the germline V gene, CDR1 is LGHNA and CDR2 is YNFKEQ. The J segment lost 6 bases and the V segment lost 1 base, leaving 6 bases of the junction unmatched. CDR3 protein: CASSQVGTGGLDGYTF. CDR3 DNA sequence: TGTGCCAGCAGCCAAGTGGGGACAGGGGGCCTTGATGGCTACACCTTC.

This clone came up a few times. The chain joins TRBV6-6 to TRBJ2-2; 9 nucleotides agree with TRBD2. CDR3 length: 14 amino acids. After removal of 5 bases from V and 4 bases from J, the junction contained 2 bases not matched to a gene. Per germline, CDR1 MNHNY and CDR2 SVGAGI (reference sequence). The CDR3 region has the DNA TGTGCCAGCAGTAGAGCGGGAGGCACCGGGGAGCTGTTTTTT. Translated, it gives CASSRAGGTGELFF.

The DNA of the CDR3 is TGTGCCTGGAGTGGCTCCGACAGTTTAGCCAAAAACATTCAGTACTTC. It codes for CAWSGSDSLAKNIQYF. The chain combines TRBV30 with TRBJ2-4; TRBD1 is a possible D gene (5 bases). The CDR3 spans 16 residues. Germline loops: CDR1 GTSNPN, CDR2 SVGIG (reference sequence). V gave up 1 base and J gave up 0 bases, with 13 bases separating them.

This chain joins TRBV9 and TRBJ2-7; a possible D gene is TRBD1 (6 bases). The V and J ends lost 6 bases and 2 bases respectively, with 15 bases between them. Germline V CDR1 and CDR2: SGDLS, YYNGEE. The CDR3 covers 14 residues. The CDR3 DNA follows: TGTGCCAGCACCAGGGGTTGGGCGGCCTACGAGCAGTACTTC. Amino acids: CASTRGWAAYEQYF.

This chain connects TRBV5-1 to TRBJ2-1; D not resolved. The germline V and J ends were trimmed by 1 base and 7 bases, with 15 bases remaining between them. Germline V gives CDR1 SGHRS, CDR2 YFSETQ. The CDR3 runs to 15 residues. The CDR3 spells CASSLKLASKNEQFF. The CDR3 DNA sequence: TGCGCCAGCAGCTTGAAGTTGGCTAGTAAAAATGAGCAGTTCTTC.

J is TRBJ1-2 and V is TRBV28; TRBD1 matches 7 bases. The germline gives CDR1 MDHEN, CDR2 SYDVKM. The V gene end was trimmed by 7 bases and the J gene end by 3 bases; junction bases not matched to a gene: 8. This CDR3 has 14 amino acids. This chain's CDR3 is CASTVTGLDYGYTF. Written as DNA, the CDR3 is TGTGCCAGCACAGTGACAGGGTTGGACTATGGCTACACCTTC.

This clone was observed a few times. The rearrangement uses TRBV4-1 and TRBJ2-1; 8 nucleotides agree with TRBD1. Trimming took 0 bases from V and 3 from J; bases not matched to a gene: 1. CDR1 and CDR2 from the germline V gene are MGHRA and YSYEKL. This CDR3 is built from 15 residues. DNA for the CDR3: TGCGCCAGCAGCCAAGACGGACAGGGCTACAATGAGCAGTTCTTC. It codes for CASSQDGQGYNEQFF.

The chain uses TRBV7-2 and TRBJ2-5; 11 nucleotides align to TRBD1. V gave up 2 bases and J gave up 4 bases; unmatched junction bases: 9. The CDR3 length is 17 residues. The germline CDR1 and CDR2 sequences are SGHTA and FQGNSA. CDR3 loop: CASSLQRRDRGGETQYF. In DNA form, the CDR3 reads TGTGCCAGCAGCTTACAAAGGCGGGACAGGGGGGGAGAGACCCAGTACTTC.

The DNA of the CDR3 is TGTGCCAGCAGGCGCAGGCATAGCAATCAGCCCCAGCATTTT. It specifies CASRRRHSNQPQHF. The chain is built from TRBV28 and TRBJ1-5; D ambiguous. Per the germline V gene, CDR1 is MDHEN and CDR2 is SYDVKM. CDR3 size: 14 residues. V was pared by 6 bases and J by 0 bases, with 9 bases between. The whole variable domain, filled in from reference TRBV28 and TRBJ1-5, reads DVKVTQSSRYLVKRTGEKVFLECVQDMDHENMFWYRQDPGLGLRLIYFSYDVKMKEKGDIPEGYSVSREKKERFSLILESASTNQTSMYLCASRRRHSNQPQHFGDGTRLSIL.